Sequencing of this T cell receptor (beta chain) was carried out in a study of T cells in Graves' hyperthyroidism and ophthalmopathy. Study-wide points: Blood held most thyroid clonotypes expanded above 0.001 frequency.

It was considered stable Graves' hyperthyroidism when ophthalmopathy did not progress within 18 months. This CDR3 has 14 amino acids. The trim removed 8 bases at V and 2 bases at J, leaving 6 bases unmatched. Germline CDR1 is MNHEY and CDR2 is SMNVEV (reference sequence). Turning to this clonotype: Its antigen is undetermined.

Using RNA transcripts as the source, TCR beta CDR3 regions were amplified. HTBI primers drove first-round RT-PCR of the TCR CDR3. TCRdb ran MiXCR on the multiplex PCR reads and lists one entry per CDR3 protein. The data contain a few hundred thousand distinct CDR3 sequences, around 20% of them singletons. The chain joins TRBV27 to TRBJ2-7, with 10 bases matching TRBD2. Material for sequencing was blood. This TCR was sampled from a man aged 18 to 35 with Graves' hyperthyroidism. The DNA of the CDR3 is TGTGCCAGCCAAGACGGGACTAGCGCCTACGAGCAGTACTTC. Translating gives CASQDGTSAYEQYF.